The rows below give T cell receptor beta chains drawn from one sample of a study of cytomegalovirus exposure and HLA in healthy donors. The protocol was immunoSEQ multiplex PCR, while the TCRdb copy is restricted to in-frame clones and leaves out a portion. This sample has approximately 140,000 clones, with about 73% found just once. The specimen sequenced was PBMCs. The receptors were gathered from a man aged 40-55 years in good health and CMV-seropositive. CDR3s include the opening cysteine and the closing phenylalanine or tryptophan. Fields, in order: J gene, clone size, D gene, V gene, CDR3 protein, CDR3 DNA. D genes are given only for firm matches. A row's size may be missing; if present it is once, few, many or a size class.

TRBJ2-1 NA NA TRBV7-9 CSSSLVLAEYNEQFF TGTTCCAGCAGCTTAGTTCTCGCGGAGTACAATGAGCAGTTCTTC
TRBJ1-5 NA TRBD1 TRBV6-1 CASGASTGGNQPQHF TGTGCCAGTGGGGCATCGACAGGGGGCAATCAGCCCCAGCATTTT
TRBJ2-3 NA NA TRBV6-5 CASSYSGTLTDTQYF TGTGCCAGCAGTTATTCCGGGACTCTCACAGATACGCAGTATTTT
TRBJ2-3 NA NA TRBV5-4 CASSPDYTDTQYF TGTGCCAGCAGCCCGGACTACACAGATACGCAGTATTTT
TRBJ2-7 NA TRBD2 TRBV10-3 CAIAGGLAGAEQYF TGTGCCATCGCCGGAGGGCTAGCGGGAGCCGAGCAGTACTTC
TRBJ2-3 NA TRBD2 TRBV28 CATSESAGVSTDTQYF TGTGCCACCTCCGAGAGCGCGGGAGTCAGCACAGATACGCAGTATTTT
TRBJ2-2 NA TRBD2 TRBV19 CASSTRLAGAAGELFF TGTGCCAGTAGTACCCGACTAGCGGGAGCAGCCGGGGAGCTGTTTTTT
TRBJ1-1 NA NA TRBV6-1 CASSGVRSEAFF TGTGCCAGCAGTGGGGTGAGGTCTGAAGCTTTCTTT
TRBJ1-2 NA TRBD1 TRBV4-2 CASSQAARGNYGYTF TGTGCCAGCAGCCAAGCGGCCAGGGGGAACTATGGCTACACCTTC
TRBJ2-3 NA NA TRBV7-2 CASSPQETRTDTQYF TGTGCCAGCAGCCCGCAAGAGACAAGGACAGATACGCAGTATTTT
TRBJ2-5 NA TRBD2 TRBV13 CASSQEVAGGKTQYF TGTGCCAGCAGCCAAGAGGTAGCGGGGGGAAAGACCCAGTACTTC
TRBJ2-7 NA NA TRBV11-2 CASSFRLGKKTYEQYF TGTGCCAGCAGCTTTCGACTTGGAAAGAAAACCTACGAGCAGTACTTC
TRBJ2-5 NA TRBD1 TRBV5-8 CATGQGQETQYF TGTGCCACCGGACAGGGTCAAGAGACCCAGTACTTC
TRBJ1-5 once NA TRBV7-2 CASDLGGGNQPQHF TGTGCCAGCGACCTAGGGGGTGGAAATCAGCCCCAGCATTTT
TRBJ2-1 NA TRBD2 TRBV9 CASSVKLAIGEEQFF TGTGCCAGCAGCGTCAAACTAGCGATAGGGGAAGAGCAGTTCTTC
TRBJ2-5 NA NA TRBV25-1 CASSEDGGQETQYF TGTGCCAGCAGTGAGGACGGAGGACAAGAGACCCAGTACTTC
TRBJ2-2 once TRBD1 TRBV5-1 CASSLGTGVWIGELFF TGCGCCAGCAGCTTGGGGACAGGGGTGTGGATCGGGGAGCTGTTTTTT
TRBJ2-1 NA TRBD2 TRBV15 CATTSRRERLDNEQFF TGTGCCACCACCTCCCGGCGGGAGCGCCTGGACAATGAGCAGTTCTTC
TRBJ1-1 once NA TRBV9 CASSVVQENTEAFF TGTGCCAGCAGCGTAGTCCAGGAGAACACTGAAGCTTTCTTT
TRBJ1-4 NA TRBD1 TRBV5-4 CASSQGTETNEKLFF TGTGCCAGCAGCCAGGGGACAGAGACTAATGAAAAACTGTTTTTT
TRBJ2-3 few NA TRBV27 CASRTGQHTDTQYF TGTGCCAGCAGAACGGGACAACACACAGATACGCAGTATTTT
TRBJ2-2 NA TRBD2 TRBV7-3 CASSLVGLAGPGELFF TGTGCCAGCAGCTTGGTGGGACTAGCGGGACCCGGGGAGCTGTTTTTT
TRBJ1-4 NA NA TRBV6-5 CASSLTSIGEKLFF TGTGCCAGCAGTCTTACATCAATTGGTGAAAAACTGTTTTTT
TRBJ2-7 NA NA TRBV7-2 CASSKTGTGAYEQYF TGTGCCAGCAGCAAAACCGGGACTGGAGCCTACGAGCAGTACTTC
TRBJ1-5 NA TRBD1 TRBV28 CASSLVQGNQPQHF TGTGCCAGCAGTTTAGTACAGGGGAATCAGCCCCAGCATTTT
TRBJ2-3 NA NA TRBV6-6 CASSFRNEEDTQYF TGTGCCAGCAGTTTTCGTAATGAGGAGGATACGCAGTATTTT
TRBJ2-5 NA NA TRBV6-5 CASSYLRSGWQETQYF TGTGCCAGCAGTTACCTAAGGTCAGGGTGGCAAGAGACCCAGTACTTC
TRBJ2-7 NA TRBD1 TRBV9 CASSFLGTGPYEQYF TGTGCCAGCAGCTTTTTAGGGACAGGGCCCTACGAGCAGTACTTC